One and the same sample provided the 25 T cell receptor beta chains below, sequenced in a study of blood T cell repertoires in COVID-19. The repertoire was sequenced with immunoSEQ multiplex PCR; TCRdb's copy has only in-frame clones and lacks some. The profile shows around 300,000 clones, roughly 86% of them singletons. Sequencing was carried out using PBMCs or T cells enriched from blood (not recorded which). These receptors all stem from an older woman who had recovered from COVID-19.

This chain connects TRBV27 to TRBJ2-1; 8 nucleotides match TRBD2. The V gene's germline CDR1 is MNHEY and CDR2 SMNVEV (reference sequence). This CDR3 is built from 20 residues. With 6 bases clipped from V and 1 base from J, the junction kept 20 bases outside the gene matches. CDR3 protein: CASRRTGTREGGDSYNEQFF. Here the CDR3 DNA reads TGTGCCAGCAGAAGGACCGGGACACGGGAGGGGGGGGATTCCTACAATGAGCAGTTCTTC.

CDR3 sequence (DNA): TGTGCCAGCAGCGCCACAGGGAACGGGTATAATTCACCCCTCCACTTT. Amino acids: CASSATGNGYNSPLHF. The chain combines TRBV9 with TRBJ1-6, with a tentative D call TRBD1 (6 bases). Between the trimmed V and J ends, which lost 3 bases and 4 bases, there was a span of 14 bases. CDR1 and CDR2 (germline): SGDLS, YYNGEE. CDR3 length: 16 residues.

This clone was counted a few times. The chain couples TRBV19 to TRBJ2-7; D perhaps matches TRBD2 (5 bases). The CDR3 runs 13 residues. Trimming cost V 5 bases and J 7 bases, with 15 bases left between them. CDR1 LNHDA and CDR2 SQIVND come from the germline V gene (reference sequence). CDR3 residues: CASSLAGRWEQYF. Written as DNA, the CDR3 is TGTGCCAGTAGTCTGGCGGGCCGTTGGGAGCAGTACTTC.

V and J are TRBV19 and TRBJ2-1; 12 nucleotides line up with TRBD2. V shed 6 bases, J shed 10 bases, and the junction held 4 bases outside the gene matches. Germline CDR1 LNHDA, CDR2 SQIVND (reference sequence). There are 13 residues in the CDR3. CDR3 nucleotide sequence: TGTGCCAGTAGACGACTAGCGGGGGACGAGCAGTTCTTC. Translating it yields CASRRLAGDEQFF.

As regards this clone: Other DNA sequences in this specimen translate into the identical CDR3. The chain uses TRBV28 and TRBJ1-5; D remains ambiguous. Germline CDR1 reads MDHEN; CDR2 reads SYDVKM. This CDR3 has 12 residues. V was trimmed by 5 bases and J by 6 bases, leaving 8 bases between them. The CDR3 DNA is TGTGCCAGCAGTCTTCGAGGTCAGCCCCAGCATTTT. Its protein is CASSLRGQPQHF.

This chain connects TRBV4-1 to TRBJ1-1; 8 bases map to TRBD1. The junction had 4 bases not matched to a gene; V was cut back by 3 bases and J by 1 base. The germline CDR1 and CDR2 sequences are MGHRA and YSYEKL. The CDR3 length is 15 residues. CDR3 sequence reads: CASSQIGTGNTEAFF. The CDR3, as DNA: TGCGCCAGCAGCCAGATAGGGACAGGGAACACTGAAGCTTTCTTT.

This rearrangement joins TRBV7-8 to TRBJ1-6; TRBD1 is a possible D gene (6 bases). The CDR3 has 15 amino acids. The ends were cut back, 4 bases at V and 10 bases at J, with 17 bases in the middle. Germline V gives CDR1 SGHVS, CDR2 FQNEAQ. The CDR3 is CASSYDRSPGSPLHF. CDR3 DNA: TGTGCCAGCAGCTACGACAGGTCCCCGGGGTCACCCCTCCACTTT.

V and J are TRBV10-3 and TRBJ2-7; maybe TRBD1 (7 bases). This CDR3 region has 15 residues. The ends were cut back, 0 bases at V and 6 bases at J, with 15 bases in the middle. In germline, CDR1 is ENHRY, CDR2 SYGVKD. The CDR3 DNA sequence: TGTGCCATCAGTGAGTCGGGGGGACAGTATCCCGAGCAGTACTTC. This sequence encodes CAISESGGQYPEQYF.

This chain links TRBV19 with TRBJ2-4; no reliable D call. The germline V and J ends were trimmed by 7 bases and 5 bases, with 15 bases remaining between them. In germline, CDR1 is LNHDA, CDR2 SQIVND (reference sequence). The length of the CDR3 is 14 residues. The CDR3 reads CASTRLPWENIQYF. CDR3 bases: TGTGCCAGTACCCGACTCCCGTGGGAAAACATTCAGTACTTC.

The chain couples TRBV10-3 to TRBJ2-7; D might be TRBD1 (5 bases). CDR3 size: 15 residues. V shed 0 bases and J shed 0 bases, with 9 bases lying between them. CDR1 and CDR2 from the germline V gene are ENHRY and SYGVKD. CDR3 residues: CAISESGLYSYEQYF. The CDR3 nucleotides read TGTGCCATCAGTGAGTCGGGGCTTTACTCCTACGAGCAGTACTTC.

This clone was observed a few times. The V call is TRBV5-6, the J call TRBJ1-2; maybe TRBD1 (5 bases). In germline, CDR1 is SGHDT, CDR2 YYEEEE. CDR3 size: 15 residues. V dropped 6 bases and J dropped 0 bases, with 15 bases sitting between them. The CDR3 is CASKDRALTNYGYTF. As DNA, the CDR3 is TGTGCCAGCAAAGACAGAGCGCTGACTAACTATGGCTACACCTTC.

Turning to this clone: This sample also contains other DNA sequences that code for the same CDR3. V is TRBV27 and J is TRBJ2-3, with D tentatively TRBD1 (5 bases). The V gene lost 2 bases and the J gene lost 3 bases, with 6 bases spanning the gap. The CDR3 is 13 amino acids. The V gene's germline CDR1 is MNHEY and CDR2 SMNVEV (reference sequence). CDR3 in amino acids: CASSLRGTDTQYF. The CDR3 region has the DNA TGTGCCAGCAGTTTAAGGGGTACAGATACGCAGTATTTT.

The chain carries TRBV6-4 and TRBJ1-2, with D tentatively TRBD1 (6 bases). Germline V gene lookup returns CDR1 MRHNA and CDR2 SNTAGT. Trimming removed 0 bases from V and 6 bases from J, with 14 bases in between. The CDR3 covers 15 residues. CDR3 sequence (DNA): TGTGCCAGCAGTGACTCCGGCAGGGGAGTCCATGGCTACACCTTC. It yields the protein CASSDSGRGVHGYTF.

The chain links TRBV18 to TRBJ2-5, with D possibly TRBD2 on 5 matching bases. Deletions cut 1 base from V and 5 bases from J, with 14 bases between. From germline, CDR1 is KGHSH and CDR2 LQKENI. The CDR3 consists of 15 residues. CDR3 amino acids: CASSPREGSRETQYF. The CDR3 coding sequence is TGTGCCAGCTCACCACGAGAAGGGAGTCGGGAGACCCAGTACTTC. Combining the CDR3 with reference TRBV18 and TRBJ2-5 gives the whole variable domain NAGVMQNPRHLVRRRGQEARLRCSPMKGHSHVYWYRQLPEEGLKFMVYLQKENIIDESGMPKERFSAEFPKEGPSILRIQQVVRGDSAAYFCASSPREGSRETQYFGPGTRLLVL.

The chain uses TRBV12-3 or TRBV12-4 and TRBJ1-2; D gene unclear. V gave up 1 base and J gave up 8 bases, with 8 bases separating them. This CDR3 has 12 amino acids. The CDR3 DNA reads TGTGCCAGCAGTTTAGGAGGGTTCGGCTACACCTTC. Translation gives CASSLGGFGYTF.

The sample holds one count of this clone. The chain uses TRBV27 and TRBJ2-7, with D tentatively TRBD2 (5 bases). Per the germline V gene, CDR1 is MNHEY and CDR2 is SMNVEV (reference sequence). The CDR3 runs 13 residues. The V end was cut by 3 bases, the J end by 1 base, with 7 bases between. This CDR3 reads CASSFGVSYEQYF. The CDR3 nucleotides read TGTGCCAGCAGTTTCGGGGTTTCCTACGAGCAGTACTTC.

This clone was counted once. This chain uses TRBV18 with TRBJ2-2; a weak D match, TRBD1 (6 bases). The CDR3 extends over 16 amino acids. The germline V gene has CDR1 KGHSH and CDR2 LQKENI. The ends were cut back, 2 bases at V and 4 bases at J, with 14 bases in the middle. The CDR3 region has the DNA TGTGCCAGCTCACCAGTTGGGGGCCCTATCACCGGGGAGCTGTTTTTT. Its translation: CASSPVGGPITGELFF.

This clone was seen once. The V call is TRBV5-1, the J call TRBJ2-5, with TRBD2 identical over 8 bases. Germline trimming cut 1 base from V and 7 bases from J; bases unmatched to any gene: 3. CDR1 is SGHRS and CDR2 is YFSETQ in the germline V gene. The CDR3 runs to 13 residues. As DNA, the CDR3 is TGCGCCAGCAGCTTGTCCGGGGGGGGGACCCAGTACTTC. As protein: CASSLSGGGTQYF.

Remarks on this clone: The identical CDR3 is also encoded by other nucleotide sequences in the sample. This chain uses TRBV27 with TRBJ2-7, with D maybe TRBD1 (5 bases). This CDR3 has 12 residues. V shed 6 bases and J shed 3 bases, with 9 bases lying between them. Germline values: CDR1 MNHEY, CDR2 SMNVEV (reference sequence). This CDR3 reads CASSSRDYEQYF. The DNA for the CDR3 is TGTGCCAGCAGCTCCAGGGACTACGAGCAGTACTTC.

The chain recombines TRBV12-3 or TRBV12-4 with TRBJ1-4; a possible D gene is TRBD1 (5 bases). V was trimmed by 4 bases and J by 11 bases, leaving 11 bases between them. This CDR3 region has 12 residues. This CDR3 is CASSWAGGKLFF. The DNA for the CDR3 is TGTGCCAGCAGTTGGGCCGGGGGGAAACTGTTTTTT.

This chain joins TRBV4-2 and TRBJ2-7; the D gene is possibly TRBD2 (6 bases). This CDR3 is 14 amino acids long. V was clipped by 1 base and J by 4 bases, with 11 bases between them. Germline lookup yields CDR1 LGHNA and CDR2 YNFKEQ. The CDR3 region has the DNA TGTGCCAGCAGCCAAGCCGAGGGACTGTACGAGCAGTACTTC. Translating gives CASSQAEGLYEQYF.

V gene TRBV5-1 combines with J gene TRBJ1-1, with a possible D match to TRBD1 (6 bases). V was shortened by 4 bases and J by 3 bases, with 16 bases between the two germline ends. Germline CDR1 SGHRS, CDR2 YFSETQ. The length of the CDR3 is 15 residues. CDR3 region: CASSLVGGAYTEAFF. For the CDR3, the DNA is TGCGCCAGCAGCCTCGTTGGGGGCGCCTACACTGAAGCTTTCTTT.

The table lists this clone with a few counts. CDR3 amino acids: CASSLARVGQSNTGELFF. In DNA form, the CDR3 reads TGCGCCAGCAGCTTGGCTAGGGTAGGACAGTCCAACACCGGGGAGCTGTTTTTT. V usage is TRBV5-1 and J usage is TRBJ2-2; TRBD1 is a possible D gene (6 bases). V lost 0 bases to trimming and J lost 2 bases, with 17 bases between them. The CDR3 has 18 residues. CDR1 is SGHRS and CDR2 is YFSETQ in the germline V gene.

J is TRBJ1-4 and V is TRBV14; D gene ambiguous. The CDR3 is 16 residues long. Trimming pared 4 bases from V and 0 bases from J, leaving 12 bases between. CDR1 and CDR2 (germline): SGHDN, FVKESK. Written as DNA, the CDR3 is TGTGCCAGCAGCCTGTACGACTCAGCAACTAATGAAAAACTGTTTTTT. Residues: CASSLYDSATNEKLFF.

The chain combines TRBV11-2 with TRBJ1-4; D is uncertain. Trimming left V 0 bases short and J 6 bases short, with 11 bases between. Per germline, CDR1 SGHAT and CDR2 FQNNGV. The length of the CDR3 is 15 residues. Here the CDR3 DNA reads TGTGCCAGCAGCTTAGATTCACAGCAATATGAAAAACTGTTTTTT. It specifies CASSLDSQQYEKLFF.